The 16 T cell receptor beta chains below were found in one sample sequenced in a study of tumor and adjacent non-tumor tissue in lung cancer. No cell sorting was done before RNA was extracted from the tissue. This non-tumor lung sample came from over 3 cm beyond the tumor edge. Three rounds of nested PCR, following a modified ARM-PCR protocol, produced the TCRbeta library. TCRdb processed the multiplex PCR reads anew with MiXCR; each CDR3 protein has one entry. The repertoire holds approximately 82,000 distinct CDR3 sequences, with over 65% as singletons. The sample was distant non-tumor lung tissue. These receptors were taken from a man aged 70 or older with non-small cell lung cancer.

Worth noting for this clonotype: Sequence at one end of the junction differs from germline and may be a read error. V and J are TRBV7-9 and TRBJ2-3; D gene uncertain. The CDR3 has 14 amino acids. The germline gives CDR1 SEHNR, CDR2 FQNEAQ (reference sequence). CDR3 in DNA: TGTGCCAGTCTATCTGAGCTAGACACAGACACGCAGTATTTT. It encodes CASLSELDTDTQYF.

The chain carries TRBV6-5 and TRBJ1-1, with 10 nucleotides matching TRBD1. The J segment lost 6 bases and the V segment lost 10 bases, leaving 11 bases of the junction unmatched. Looked up from germline, CDR1 is MNHEY and CDR2 is SVGAGI. The CDR3 contains 14 residues. The CDR3: CANSQTGGRPEAFF. Here the CDR3 DNA reads TGTGCCAACAGCCAGACAGGGGGCCGTCCTGAAGCTTTCTTT.

This clonotype was recorded at least ten times. J is TRBJ1-5 and V is TRBV6-6; D not certain. Germline loops: CDR1 MNHNY, CDR2 SVGAGI (reference sequence). The CDR3 spans 14 residues. V was shortened by 5 bases and J by 3 bases, with 11 bases between the two germline ends. The DNA of the CDR3 is TGTGCCAGCAGTCCCGACAACCTCAATCAGCCCCAGCATTTT. Amino acids: CASSPDNLNQPQHF.

This clonotype counts as medium-sized (0.01 to 0.1%). This sequence joins TRBV20-1 and TRBJ1-1; D gene ambiguous. The germline V gene encodes CDR1 DFQATT and CDR2 SNEGSKA (reference sequence). The CDR3 extends over 13 amino acids. V was shortened by 8 bases and J by 1 base, with 14 bases between the two germline ends. The CDR3, as DNA: TGCAGTCAGAACTACGGGGAGAACACTGAAGCTTTCTTT. It codes for CSQNYGENTEAFF.

Note on this clonotype: The junction departs from the called germline gene at one end, perhaps through a read error. This chain links TRBV29-1 with TRBJ1-1; D is uncertain. CDR3 size: 13 residues. Germline CDR1 and CDR2: SQVTM and ANQGSEA. CDR3 sequence: CSVERDSNTETFF. The CDR3 coding sequence is TGCAGCGTTGAGAGAGATTCGAACACTGAAACTTTCTTT.

This clonotype was seen a handful of times. One base away lies a much larger clone, so this may be a sequencing read error. J is TRBJ1-5 and V is TRBV12-3 or TRBV12-4; D is ambiguous. The CDR3 covers 14 residues. DNA of the CDR3: TGTGCCAGCAGTTTTCGTACCGAGTATCAGTCCCAGCATTTT. It is translated as CASSFRTEYQSQHF.

Comment on this clonotype: A single base separates this from a much larger clone, so it may be a read error. The rearrangement joins TRBV12-3 or TRBV12-4 to TRBJ2-7; 8 bases fit TRBD2. The V segment lost 4 bases and the J segment 8 bases; nucleotides outside the gene matches: 13. The CDR3 is 15 amino acids. CDR3 sequence (DNA): TGTGCCAGCAGTTGTTGGGGCAGCGGGGGTCTCAAGCAGTACTTC. Amino acid sequence: CASSCWGSGGLKQYF.

A word on this clonotype: The junction departs from germline at one end; a sequencing error may be responsible. This chain connects TRBV6-5 to TRBJ1-2; D unresolved. This CDR3 spans 13 amino acids. From germline, CDR1 is MNHEY and CDR2 SVGAGI. CDR3 sequence: CASIRAPGAGYTF. Written as DNA, the CDR3 is TGTGCCAGCATACGGGCTCCCGGAGCTGGCTATACCTTC.

Concerning this clonotype itself: One junction end disagrees with the germline gene, perhaps due to a read error. This chain joins TRBV29-1 and TRBJ2-3, with D perhaps matching TRBD1 (6 bases). The CDR3 spans 14 residues. Germline CDR1 is SQVTM and CDR2 is ANQGSEA. The CDR3 sequence: CSVDGTYSIDTQYF. CDR3 bases: TGCAGCGTCGACGGGACATATAGTATAGATACGCAATATTTT.

The V gene is TRBV5-6, the J gene TRBJ2-5, with D possibly TRBD2 on 5 matching bases. The CDR3 runs 12 residues. The germline gives CDR1 SGHDT, CDR2 YYEEEE. CDR3 in DNA: TGTACCAACAGCTTGAACTTCGGGGCCCAGTACTTC. It is translated as CTNSLNFGAQYF.

This clonotype was recorded once. Since a much larger clone is just one base distant, this may be a read error. CDR3 bases: TGTGCCGGCAGCCAAGAATGGACTAGCGGGACCTACGAGCAGTACTTC. Protein sequence: CAGSQEWTSGTYEQYF. V gene TRBV14 combines with J gene TRBJ2-7; 12 bases map to TRBD2. Germline V CDR1 and CDR2: SGHDN, FVKESK. The CDR3 is made up of 16 amino acids.

This clonotype was counted between two and nine times. The V and J genes are TRBV28 and TRBJ2-5; 11 positions agree with TRBD2. The CDR3 extends over 17 amino acids. V shed 5 bases, J shed 3 bases, and the junction held 11 bases outside the gene matches. In germline, CDR1 is MDHEN, CDR2 SYDVKM. The CDR3 protein is CASSLYLAGGTKETQYF. The CDR3 DNA is TGTGCCAGCAGTCTATATTTAGCGGGAGGGACTAAAGAGACCCAGTACTTC.

Only a few counts were recorded for this clonotype. Given the absence of the conserved phenylalanine or tryptophan at the CDR3 end, a read error is likely. The chain links TRBV2 to TRBJ2-5; D not certain. CDR1 and CDR2 from the germline V gene are SNHLY and FYNNEI. The CDR3 extends over 15 amino acids. The CDR3 region is CASSEFRPPQETQYV. In nucleotides, the CDR3 is TGTGCCAGCAGTGAATTCAGGCCCCCCCAAGAGACACAGTACGTC.

Judged by abundance, this clonotype is medium-sized. The J gene is TRBJ2-2, the V gene TRBV11-2; a weak D match, TRBD2 (5 bases). CDR3 length equals 16 residues. Looked up from germline, CDR1 is SGHAT and CDR2 is FQNNGV. The germline V and J ends were trimmed by 5 bases and 0 bases, with 13 bases remaining between them. CDR3 DNA: TGTGCCAGCAGCCCAGCTGGACTTACGAACACCGGGGAGCTGTTTTTT. This codes for CASSPAGLTNTGELFF.

The CDR3 DNA is TGTGCCAGCAGCTACATACCGGGACTCCTTAATTCACCCCTCCACTTT. Its translation is CASSYIPGLLNSPLHF. The chain couples TRBV5-4 to TRBJ1-6; tentatively, D is TRBD1 (5 bases). There are 16 residues in the CDR3. V lost 3 bases, J lost 6 bases, and 16 bases lay in between. Germline loops: CDR1 SGHNT, CDR2 YYREEE (reference sequence).

Note on this clonotype: The junction departs from germline at one end; a sequencing error may be responsible. The rearrangement joins TRBV20-1 to TRBJ1-6; D ambiguous. The CDR3 covers 14 residues. Germline V gene sequence: CDR1 DFQATT, CDR2 SNEGSKA (reference sequence). CDR3 coding DNA: TGCAGTGCTAGTGGCAGGTTCGATCGTTCAGCCCTCCACTTT. It yields the protein CSASGRFDRSALHF.